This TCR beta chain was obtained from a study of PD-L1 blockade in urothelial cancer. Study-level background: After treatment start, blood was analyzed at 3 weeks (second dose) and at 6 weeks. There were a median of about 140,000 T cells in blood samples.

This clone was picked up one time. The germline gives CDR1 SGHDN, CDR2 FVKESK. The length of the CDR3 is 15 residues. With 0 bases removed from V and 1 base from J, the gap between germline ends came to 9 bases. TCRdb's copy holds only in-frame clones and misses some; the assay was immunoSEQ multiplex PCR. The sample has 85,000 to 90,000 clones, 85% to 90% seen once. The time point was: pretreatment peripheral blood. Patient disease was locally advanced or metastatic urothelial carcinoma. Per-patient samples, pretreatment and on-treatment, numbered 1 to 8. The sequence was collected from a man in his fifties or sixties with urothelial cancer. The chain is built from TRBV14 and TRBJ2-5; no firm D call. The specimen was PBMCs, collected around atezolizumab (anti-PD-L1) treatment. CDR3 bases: TGTGCCAGCAGCCAAGATTTCCAGGCCCAAGAGACCCAGTACTTC. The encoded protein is CASSQDFQAQETQYF.